This passage covers 23 T cell receptor beta chains from one sample sequenced in a study of molecular identifiers for immune sequencing clone quantification. TCRdb used MiXCR to reprocess the PCR reads, holding one entry per CDR3 protein. This sample has about 320,000 distinct CDR3 sequences, with roughly 23% found just once. The sample taken for sequencing was naive CD8+ T cells from blood, with Jurkat cell RNA spiked in. The subset here: FACS-sorted CD8+CD4-CCR7+CD45RA+ naive T cells. The receptors originated from a human donor in good health. Some libraries in this study had Jurkat cell RNA spiked in.

This clonotype occurred a few times. The V and J genes are TRBV19 and TRBJ2-5; TRBD1 might be the D (6 bases). Trimming took off 1 base at V and 3 bases at J, with 15 bases between the two ends. The V gene's germline CDR1 is LNHDA and CDR2 SQIVND (reference sequence). The CDR3 length is 16 residues. The CDR3 reads CASSIGSIQGKETQYF. The CDR3 DNA sequence: TGTGCCAGTAGTATAGGATCAATACAGGGAAAAGAGACCCAGTACTTC. Full variable domain (rest looked up from reference TRBV19 and TRBJ2-5): DGGITQSPKYLFRKEGQNVTLSCEQNLNHDAMYWYRQDPGQGLRLIYYSQIVNDFQKGDIAEGYSVSREKKESFPLTVTSAQKNPTAFYLCASSIGSIQGKETQYFGPGTRLLVL.

This clonotype was counted ten times or more. The chain recombines TRBV5-6 with TRBJ1-1, with D possibly matching TRBD1 (5 bases). The CDR3 length is 12 residues. Germline values: CDR1 SGHDT, CDR2 YYEEEE. Deletions cut 4 bases from V and 6 bases from J, with 10 bases between. CDR3 sequence (DNA): TGTGCCAGCAGCACCGCAGGGCCTGAAGCTTTCTTT. It codes for CASSTAGPEAFF. Combining the CDR3 with reference TRBV5-6 and TRBJ1-1 gives the whole variable domain DAGVTQSPTHLIKTRGQQVTLRCSPKSGHDTVSWYQQALGQGPQFIFQYYEEEERQRGNFPDRFSGHQFPNYSSELNVNALLLGDSALYLCASSTAGPEAFFGQGTRLTVV.

On this clonotype itself: With a much larger clone just one base away, this may be a read error. Since no conserved phenylalanine or tryptophan closes the CDR3, a read error is the likely cause. J is TRBJ2-7 and V is TRBV7-9; D not resolved. V was trimmed by 1 base and J by 5 bases, leaving 9 bases between them. Looked up from germline, CDR1 is SEHNR and CDR2 is FQNEAQ (reference sequence). CDR3 length equals 13 residues. DNA for the CDR3: TGTGCCAGCAGCTTAGTCCTCGCGGACGAGCAGTACCTC. It yields the protein CASSLVLADEQYL.

This clonotype occurred many times. The chain recombines TRBV12-3 or TRBV12-4 with TRBJ2-5, with a tentative D call TRBD1 (5 bases). CDR3 length: 12 amino acids. Trimming removed 5 bases at V and 4 bases at J, with 8 bases between. The DNA of the CDR3 is TGTGCCAGCAGTAACACAGGAGAGACCCAGTACTTC. Translation: CASSNTGETQYF.

Of note for this clonotype: Lacking the conserved final phenylalanine or tryptophan, this CDR3 likely reflects a read error. CDR3 sequence (DNA): TGCAGTGCTAGCCAGACTTACTCCTACGAGCAGTACCTC. Translating it yields CSASQTYSYEQYL. This chain connects TRBV20-1 to TRBJ2-7; D remains unclear. Trimming cost V 3 bases and J 0 bases, with 9 bases left between them. CDR1 is DFQATT and CDR2 is SNEGSKA in the germline V gene (reference sequence). The CDR3 contains 13 residues.

This sequence joins TRBV6-1 and TRBJ2-3; D may be TRBD2 (5 bases). V lost 2 bases and J lost 2, with 14 bases in between. CDR3 length: 16 amino acids. Germline CDR1 and CDR2: MNHNS and SASEGT. The CDR3 bases are TGTGCCAGCAGTGAACGGGATGGGAGTTACACAGATACGCAGTATTTT. Translated, it gives CASSERDGSYTDTQYF.

As for this clonotype: A much larger clone lies a single base off, so this may be a read error. This chain uses TRBV10-2 with TRBJ2-1, with TRBD2 identical over 13 bases. The CDR3 totals 14 residues. Per the germline V gene, CDR1 is WSHSY and CDR2 is SAAADI. The CDR3 DNA reads TGCGCCAGCAGCGGACTAGCGGGGGACAATGAGCAGCTCTTC. Amino acids: CASSGLAGDNEQLF.

Comments on this clonotype: This may come from a read error, since a much larger clone is one base off. The chain links TRBV7-9 to TRBJ1-5; D unresolved. The CDR3 totals 12 residues. CDR1 and CDR2 from the germline V gene are SEHNR and FQNEAQ (reference sequence). CDR3 in DNA: TGTACCAGCAGCTTAGTGGATCAGCCCCAGCATTTT. Amino acid sequence: CTSSLVDQPQHF.

This clonotype was picked up a small number of times. The chain combines TRBV7-9 with TRBJ1-1; no clear D gene. This CDR3 contains 14 residues. V was cut by 4 bases and J by 2 bases, with 11 bases left in between. Germline V CDR1 and CDR2: SEHNR, FQNEAQ (reference sequence). The CDR3 DNA reads TGTGCCAGCAGCTCAGGTCAGATTAACACTGAAGCTTTCTTT. Translation: CASSSGQINTEAFF.

This clonotype was seen ten or more times. The chain recombines TRBV7-9 with TRBJ1-6; no reliable D call. Looked up from germline, CDR1 is SEHNR and CDR2 is FQNEAQ (reference sequence). The CDR3 length is 12 residues. V was shortened by 5 bases and J by 5 bases, with 4 bases between the two germline ends. CDR3 coding DNA: TGTGCCAGCAGCCCCGATAATTCACCCCTCCACTTT. Encoded protein: CASSPDNSPLHF.

This chain connects TRBV27 to TRBJ1-2; the D gene is possibly TRBD1 (6 bases). V was trimmed by 6 bases and J by 2 bases, leaving 19 bases between them. Germline CDR1 reads MNHEY; CDR2 reads SMNVEV (reference sequence). The CDR3 extends over 16 amino acids. This CDR3 reads CASSQLWTDGNYGYTF. The CDR3 nucleotides are TGTGCCAGCAGCCAACTATGGACAGACGGGAACTATGGCTACACCTTC.

The sample holds one count of this clonotype. This chain links TRBV11-2 with TRBJ2-7, with 7 nucleotides matching TRBD1. This CDR3 is 13 amino acids long. The J segment lost 7 bases and the V segment lost 4 bases, leaving 7 bases of the junction unmatched. The germline CDR1 and CDR2 sequences are SGHAT and FQNNGV. The CDR3 loop reads CASSSGTAWEQYF. The CDR3 DNA reads as TGTGCCAGCAGCTCAGGGACAGCCTGGGAGCAGTACTTC. The full variable domain, with the rest looked up from reference TRBV11-2 and TRBJ2-7, is EAGVAQSPRYKIIEKRQSVAFWCNPISGHATLYWYQQILGQGPKLLIQFQNNGVVDDSQLPKDRFSAERLKGVDSTLKIQPAKLEDSAVYLCASSSGTAWEQYFGPGTRLTVT.

This clonotype was recorded at least ten times. The V gene is TRBV20-1, the J gene TRBJ2-2; 8 nucleotides match TRBD1. V lost 5 bases to trimming and J lost 3 bases; unmatched junction nucleotides: 5. The CDR3 spans 14 residues. Germline V gene lookup returns CDR1 DFQATT and CDR2 SNEGSKA (reference sequence). In DNA form, the CDR3 reads TGCAGTGCTGAAACGGGACAGGACACCGGGGAGCTGTTTTTT. Protein: CSAETGQDTGELFF.

This clonotype came up a few times. This chain joins TRBV4-3 and TRBJ2-7; 9 nucleotides align to TRBD1. Germline V gene data show CDR1 as LGHNA and CDR2 as YSLEER. J gave up 3 bases and V 2 bases, and 8 bases lay outside the gene matches. The CDR3 is made up of 16 amino acids. The CDR3, as DNA: TGCGCCAGCAGCCAAAGCGTGGGGACAGGGTTCTACGAGCAGTACTTC. Translating gives CASSQSVGTGFYEQYF.

This clonotype was detected many times. The rearrangement links TRBV19 to TRBJ2-7; TRBD1 matches 7 bases. The CDR3 consists of 14 residues. Germline lookup yields CDR1 LNHDA and CDR2 SQIVND (reference sequence). With V trimmed by 9 bases and J by 0 bases, 8 bases remained unmatched. CDR3 DNA: TGTGCCAGCAGCACGACAGGGAGCTCCTACGAGCAGTACTTC. Amino acids: CASSTTGSSYEQYF.

This clonotype occurred many times. The chain joins TRBV7-9 to TRBJ2-5; tentative D call: TRBD2 (5 bases). This CDR3 has 15 amino acids. Germline CDR1 and CDR2: SEHNR and FQNEAQ (reference sequence). The germline V and J ends were trimmed by 5 bases and 2 bases, with 15 bases remaining between them. The CDR3 DNA reads TGTGCCAGCAGCGCCCGCCTGGGGAGACAAGAGACCCAGTACTTC. It specifies CASSARLGRQETQYF.

Concerning this clonotype: This may stem from a read error, because a much larger clone lies one nucleotide away. The chain carries TRBV20-1 and TRBJ2-5; perhaps TRBD2 as D (5 bases). The germline CDR1 and CDR2 sequences are DFQATT and SNEGSKA (reference sequence). The CDR3 consists of 14 residues. DNA for the CDR3: TGCAGTGCTACCCCCCCACAGCGGCAAGGGACCCAGTACTTC. Its protein product is CSATPPQRQGTQYF.

About this clonotype itself: A read error may produce the germline difference seen at one junction end. The chain recombines TRBV5-5 with TRBJ1-1; D not certain. The CDR3 length is 14 residues. Germline V gene data show CDR1 as SGHKS and CDR2 as YYEKEE (reference sequence). The chain's CDR3 is CASSLRLGDTESFF. CDR3 DNA sequence: TGTGCCAGCAGCCTCCGATTGGGAGACACTGAATCTTTCTTT.

In its sample, this clonotype was seen many times. The V and J genes are TRBV30 and TRBJ1-1, with 7 positions matching TRBD1. CDR1 and CDR2 (germline): GTSNPN, SVGIG (reference sequence). The trim removed 2 bases at V and 0 bases at J, leaving 3 bases unmatched. This CDR3 is 14 amino acids long. CDR3 protein: CAWSPTGLNTEAFF. CDR3 coding DNA: TGTGCCTGGAGTCCGACAGGGCTGAACACTGAAGCTTTCTTT.

To note about this clonotype: A much larger clone differs from this one at a single base, so this may be a read error. The chain couples TRBV12-3 or TRBV12-4 to TRBJ1-5; TRBD1 aligns across 12 bases. With 9 bases clipped from V and 9 bases from J, the junction kept 12 bases outside the gene matches. The CDR3 is made up of 15 amino acids. CDR3 DNA sequence: TGTGCCAGAAGGGACAGGGGGCGTCCGAGTCGGCCCCAGCATTTT. This gives the protein CARRDRGRPSRPQHF.

The chain uses TRBV11-3 and TRBJ2-1; 7 bases are a match to TRBD2. Per germline, CDR1 SGHNT and CDR2 YENEEA. The CDR3 length is 14 residues. Trimming removed 5 bases from V and 9 bases from J; junction bases left unmatched: 10. This CDR3 reads CASSPGPGGSEQFF. CDR3 coding DNA: TGTGCCAGCAGCCCCGGACCGGGCGGGAGTGAGCAGTTCTTC.

On this clonotype: This clone may be a read error of a much larger clone one base away. The CDR3 does not end in the conserved phenylalanine or tryptophan, so this is likely a read error. The chain recombines TRBV19 with TRBJ2-7; D is perhaps TRBD2 (5 bases). Germline CDR1 reads LNHDA; CDR2 reads SQIVND (reference sequence). This CDR3 contains 13 residues. The germline V and J ends were trimmed by 5 bases and 5 bases, with 13 bases remaining between them. CDR3 in DNA: TGTGCCAGTAGTTGGGGTGGAGGAGACGAGCAGTACATC. Its protein is CASSWGGGDEQYI.

Note on this clonotype: A much more abundant neighbour one base away suggests this may be a read error. V gene TRBV6-2 or TRBV6-3 combines with J gene TRBJ1-1, with D uncertain. Per the germline V gene, CDR1 is MNHEY and CDR2 is SVGEGT. The CDR3 consists of 16 residues. The CDR3 loop is CASSYSRGTMNAEAFF. DNA of the CDR3: TGTGCCAGCAGTTACTCCCGGGGAACTATGAACGCTGAAGCTTTCTTT.